The clone carrying this T cell receptor (beta chain) was picked up many times. This entry is derived from a study of T cells after yellow fever vaccination. J gave up 7 bases and V 4 bases, and 7 bases lay outside the gene matches. CDR1 and CDR2 (germline): SGHRS, YFSETQ. The CDR3 contains 14 residues. TCRdb re-called the 5' RACE reads through MiXCR, storing one row per CDR3 protein. The sample consists of 110,000 or so distinct CDR3 sequences, more than 5.5% of them appearing once. The TCR sequence derives from a man in his late teens or twenties who received the YFV17D yellow fever vaccine. The material sequenced was CD4+ T cells sorted from PBMCs, taken about 41 days after the first yellow fever vaccination. The chain joins TRBV5-1 to TRBJ1-2; 10 bases line up with TRBD1. The CDR3 region has the DNA TGCGCCAGCAGCCTGGGACAGGGGTCAAGTGGCTACACCTTC. This codes for CASSLGQGSSGYTF.